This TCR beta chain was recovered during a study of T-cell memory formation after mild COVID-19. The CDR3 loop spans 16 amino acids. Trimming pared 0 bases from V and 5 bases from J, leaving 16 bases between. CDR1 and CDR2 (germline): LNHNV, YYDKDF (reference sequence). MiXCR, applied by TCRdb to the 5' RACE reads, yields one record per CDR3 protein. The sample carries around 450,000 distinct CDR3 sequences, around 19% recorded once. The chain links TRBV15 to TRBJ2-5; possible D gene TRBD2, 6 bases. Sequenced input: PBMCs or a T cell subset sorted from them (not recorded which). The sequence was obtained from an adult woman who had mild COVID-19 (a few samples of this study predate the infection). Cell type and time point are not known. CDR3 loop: CATSREIGDSRETQYF. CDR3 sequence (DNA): TGTGCCACCAGCAGAGAGATCGGGGACTCTCGGGAGACCCAGTACTTC.